This entry lists 29 T cell receptor beta chains sequenced from one sample in a study of human T cells and chemical hapten exposure. TCRdb analysed the RACE reads with MiXCR anew, one entry per CDR3 protein. The table lists just under 40,000 distinct CDR3 sequences, more than 9.5% of them singletons. Time point given: patch test 3, about 24 weeks after DPC sensitization. Sample treatment: therapeutic diphenylcyclopropenone sensitization with weekly scalp DPC. Extraction of total RNA was performed on unfractionated whole blood. The material sequenced was whole blood, taken in connection with sensitization to the hapten diphenylcyclopropenone (DPC). These TCRs come from a woman between 35 and 50 years old with alopecia areata. Some clones in this sample may be carry-over from other donors' samples.

The chain couples TRBV28 to TRBJ2-3; D unresolved. The CDR3 has 14 amino acids. V was clipped by 4 bases and J by 2 bases, with 10 bases between them. Looked up from germline, CDR1 is MDHEN and CDR2 is SYDVKM. The CDR3: CASSSASYTDTQYF. DNA of the CDR3: TGTGCCAGCAGTTCGGCCAGTTACACAGATACGCAGTATTTT.

At least ten counts were recorded for this clonotype. The chain couples TRBV20-1 to TRBJ1-6; TRBD1 agrees at 7 bases. This CDR3 comprises 15 residues. Germline CDR1 is DFQATT and CDR2 is SNEGSKA (reference sequence). Germline trimming cut 3 bases from V and 8 bases from J; bases unmatched to any gene: 10. CDR3: CSARTGQNFYSPLHF. CDR3 in DNA: TGCAGTGCTAGGACGGGACAGAACTTTTATTCACCCCTCCACTTT.

This clonotype was found once. The chain couples TRBV11-2 to TRBJ2-1, with 7 bases aligning to TRBD1. The germline gives CDR1 SGHAT, CDR2 FQNNGV. CDR3 length: 15 amino acids. The ends lost 4 bases at V and 5 bases at J; junction bases unmatched: 8. The CDR3 here is CASSWTGTANNEQFF. CDR3 sequence (DNA): TGTGCCAGCAGCTGGACCGGGACAGCCAACAATGAGCAGTTCTTC.

This clonotype was counted many times. The CDR3 DNA follows: TGCAGTGCTAGAAAGACAGGGGTGTACTACGAGCAGTACTTC. Residues: CSARKTGVYYEQYF. The genes are TRBV20-1 and TRBJ2-7; the match to TRBD1 covers 8 bases. This CDR3 comprises 14 residues. V gave up 2 bases and J gave up 3 bases; unmatched junction bases: 6. Germline CDR1 DFQATT, CDR2 SNEGSKA (reference sequence).

This clonotype was detected many times. The chain recombines TRBV9 with TRBJ2-6, with TRBD2 as a possible D gene (6 bases). The CDR3 is 17 amino acids. The germline V gene has CDR1 SGDLS and CDR2 YYNGEE. V was shortened by 4 bases and J by 0 bases, with 14 bases between the two germline ends. For the CDR3, the DNA is TGTGCCAGCAGCTCTCCCCCGGAGGGCTCTGGGGCCAACGTCCTGACTTTC. Protein: CASSSPPEGSGANVLTF.

The table lists this clonotype with a few counts. V gene TRBV10-3 combines with J gene TRBJ2-3; no clear D. CDR1 is ENHRY, CDR2 SYGVKD, per germline. There are 12 residues in the CDR3. Trimming cost V 0 bases and J 6 bases, with 4 bases left between them. CDR3 in amino acids: CAISESGDTQYF. In nucleotides, the CDR3 is TGTGCCATCAGTGAGTCGGGGGATACGCAGTATTTT.

The chain links TRBV28 to TRBJ1-2, with 11 nucleotides matching TRBD1. V gave up 4 bases and J gave up 5 bases; unmatched junction bases: 3. CDR1 and CDR2 (germline): MDHEN, SYDVKM. The CDR3 is made up of 14 amino acids. The CDR3 region is CASSSGQGAYGYTF. In nucleotides, the CDR3 is TGTGCCAGCAGTTCCGGACAGGGGGCATATGGCTACACCTTC.

Ten or more counts support this clonotype. The rearrangement links TRBV10-3 to TRBJ2-3, with a weak D call TRBD1 (5 bases). The CDR3 is 16 residues long. Germline loops: CDR1 ENHRY, CDR2 SYGVKD. V lost 4 bases and J 5 bases, leaving 19 bases between the germline ends. The CDR3 DNA reads TGTGCCATCAGTGTCGGTGGTGGCAGGGTGAAAGATACGCAGTATTTT. Translated, it gives CAISVGGGRVKDTQYF.

This clonotype came up many times. The gene calls are TRBV9 and TRBJ2-3, with D perhaps matching TRBD2 (5 bases). V was pared by 4 bases and J by 1 base, with 10 bases between. The length of the CDR3 is 14 residues. The germline CDR1 and CDR2 sequences are SGDLS and YYNGEE. The CDR3 region is CASSPLRGTDTQYF. The DNA for the CDR3 is TGTGCCAGCAGCCCCTTGAGGGGCACAGATACGCAGTATTTT.

This rearrangement joins TRBV4-1 to TRBJ2-1; a weak D match, TRBD2 (5 bases). There are 18 residues in the CDR3. Trimming pared 0 bases from V and 10 bases from J, leaving 25 bases between. Germline V gives CDR1 MGHRA, CDR2 YSYEKL. The CDR3 DNA is TGCGCCAGCAGCCAAGAGCCCCCTCAAACGGAGGCTCCACGGGAGCAGTTCTTC. The encoded protein is CASSQEPPQTEAPREQFF.

The V gene is TRBV5-3, the J gene TRBJ2-7; D gene ambiguous. TRBV5-3 is known as an ORF, though its function is uncertain. The CDR3 is 12 amino acids. The V gene lost 1 base and the J gene lost 7 bases, with 9 bases spanning the gap. The CDR3 spells CARSLSGGEQYF. Here the CDR3 DNA reads TGTGCCAGAAGCTTGTCGGGTGGTGAGCAGTACTTC.

This clonotype was counted ten times or more. CDR3 protein: CASSSLWEEQFF. CDR3 nucleotide sequence: TGTGCCAGCTCCTCTCTCTGGGAGGAGCAGTTCTTC. This chain connects TRBV27 to TRBJ2-1; perhaps TRBD2 as D (5 bases). This CDR3 has 12 amino acids. Trimming removed 8 bases from V and 10 bases from J, with 15 bases in between. Germline V gene data show CDR1 as MNHEY and CDR2 as SMNVEV (reference sequence).

This clonotype was observed at least ten times. The CDR3 is CASRGAARVLTF. The CDR3 DNA reads TGTGCCAGCAGGGGGGCGGCCCGCGTCCTGACTTTC. The chain uses TRBV6-2 or TRBV6-3 and TRBJ2-6, with D possibly TRBD1 on 6 matching bases. V was cut by 6 bases and J by 12 bases, with 12 bases left in between. CDR1 is MNHEY, CDR2 SVGEGT, per germline. The CDR3 runs 12 residues.

This rearrangement joins TRBV28 to TRBJ1-1, with unresolved D. Germline values: CDR1 MDHEN, CDR2 SYDVKM. Trimming left V 6 bases short and J 7 bases short, with 21 bases between. The CDR3 runs 15 residues. CDR3 residues: CASRRNTGLLGEAFF. CDR3 coding DNA: TGTGCCAGCAGACGCAACACTGGACTTCTGGGTGAAGCTTTCTTT.

With regard to this clonotype: It may be a read error: a sequence one base away is much more abundant. The V and J genes are TRBV19 and TRBJ2-7, with D perhaps assigned TRBD1 or TRBD2 (6 bases each). The CDR3 is made up of 15 amino acids. Germline V lookup: CDR1 LNHDA, CDR2 SQIVND (reference sequence). The CDR3 protein is CVSSHPGAVSYEQYF. The CDR3 bases are TGTGTCAGTAGTCATCCGGGGGCTGTCTCCTACGAGCAGTACTTC.

This clonotype was recorded many times. The rearrangement links TRBV28 to TRBJ1-5; possible D gene TRBD1, 6 bases. V was clipped by 7 bases and J by 2 bases, with 12 bases between them. The CDR3 has 14 residues. Germline V lookup: CDR1 MDHEN, CDR2 SYDVKM. CDR3 protein: CASNRGAGNQPQHF. The CDR3, as DNA: TGTGCCAGCAATCGGGGGGCCGGCAATCAGCCCCAGCATTTT.

This clonotype was observed at least ten times. This chain links TRBV28 with TRBJ1-2, with 8 bases identical to TRBD1. The length of the CDR3 is 14 residues. V lost 6 bases to trimming and J lost 5 bases; unmatched junction nucleotides: 8. Germline V gene lookup returns CDR1 MDHEN and CDR2 SYDVKM. CDR3 sequence: CASRDSGTGYGYTF. As DNA, the CDR3 is TGTGCCAGCAGGGATTCCGGGACAGGTTATGGCTACACCTTC.

This clonotype turned up a few times. CDR3 in DNA: TGTGCCAGCAGTCAGAGGGACGCCCGCGCTGAGCAGTTCTTC. Amino acid sequence: CASSQRDARAEQFF. The chain employs TRBV3-1 and TRBJ2-1; D is tentatively TRBD1 or TRBD2 (5 bases each). Germline V lookup: CDR1 LGHDT, CDR2 YNNKEL (reference sequence). The V end lost 6 bases, the J end lost 9 bases, and 18 bases lay between the germline ends. The CDR3 runs 14 residues.

The table lists this clonotype with a few counts. The chain uses TRBV18 and TRBJ2-5; unclear D gene. Germline CDR1 is KGHSH and CDR2 is LQKENI. This CDR3 region has 13 residues. Trimming pared 5 bases from V and 5 bases from J, leaving 12 bases between. The CDR3: CASSTGGRETQYF. Here the CDR3 DNA reads TGTGCCAGCTCAACGGGTGGTCGGGAGACCCAGTACTTC.

The sample holds many counts of this clonotype. The chain carries TRBV11-2 and TRBJ2-1, with a weak D call TRBD2 (5 bases). The CDR3 totals 17 residues. CDR1 SGHAT and CDR2 FQNNGV come from the germline V gene. V gave up 5 bases and J gave up 4 bases, with 21 bases separating them. The CDR3 is CASSPRLERTLYNEQFF. CDR3 sequence (DNA): TGTGCCAGCAGCCCCCGTCTGGAGCGGACTTTGTACAATGAGCAGTTCTTC.

This chain joins TRBV10-3 and TRBJ2-5; D possibly corresponds to TRBD1 (6 bases). In germline, CDR1 is ENHRY, CDR2 SYGVKD. The V gene lost 2 bases and the J gene lost 2 bases, with 12 bases spanning the gap. The CDR3 is 15 amino acids. CDR3 nucleotide sequence: TGTGCCATCAGTGAGCCTTACAGGGAACAAGAGACCCAGTACTTC. Its translation: CAISEPYREQETQYF.

Concerning this clonotype: This may arise from a read error, as a much more abundant clone is one base away. The J gene is TRBJ2-7, the V gene TRBV7-6, with D perhaps TRBD1 or TRBD2 (5 bases each). Germline values: CDR1 SGHVS, CDR2 FNYEAQ. V dropped 1 base and J dropped 2 bases, with 9 bases sitting between them. The CDR3 runs 14 residues. The CDR3 is CASSLGDGTYEQYF. The CDR3 region has the DNA TGTGCCAGCAGCTTAGGGGACGGCACCTACGAGCAGTACTTC.

This clonotype was observed a few times. The rearrangement joins TRBV28 to TRBJ2-1, with D tentatively TRBD1 (5 bases). V lost 8 bases to trimming and J lost 7 bases, with 15 bases between them. This CDR3 spans 13 amino acids. Per germline, CDR1 MDHEN and CDR2 SYDVKM. The CDR3 DNA reads TGTGCCAGCTCGTGGGGTTCAGGGAATGAGCAGTTCTTC. Translation: CASSWGSGNEQFF.

This clonotype showed up just a few times. The V gene is TRBV28, the J gene TRBJ1-2; no reliable D call. This CDR3 has 13 residues. CDR1 is MDHEN and CDR2 is SYDVKM in the germline V gene. Trimming cost V 7 bases and J 0 bases, with 9 bases left between them. DNA of the CDR3: TGTGCCAGCATCCGCACAGCTAACTATGGCTACACCTTC. Translating gives CASIRTANYGYTF.

The table lists this clonotype with many counts. This rearrangement joins TRBV7-2 to TRBJ1-2; TRBD1 agrees at 9 bases. The CDR3 has 15 amino acids. Unmatched junction bases numbered 10, after V lost 5 bases and J lost 6 bases. The germline V gene encodes CDR1 SGHTA and CDR2 FQGNSA. The CDR3 loop is CASSLLQGAKDGYTF. DNA for the CDR3: TGTGCCAGCAGCCTACTACAGGGGGCGAAGGATGGCTACACCTTC. Full variable domain (rest looked up from reference TRBV7-2 and TRBJ1-2): GAGVSQSPSNKVTEKGKDVELRCDPISGHTALYWYRQSLGQGLEFLIYFQGNSAPDKSGLPSDRFSAERTGGSVSTLTIQRTQQEDSAVYLCASSLLQGAKDGYTFGSGTRLTVV.

This clonotype showed up just a few times. J is TRBJ1-1 and V is TRBV7-2; 10 bases agree with TRBD1. J gave up 2 bases and V 4 bases, and 1 base lay outside the gene matches. Germline-derived CDR1 and CDR2 are SGHTA and FQGNSA. This CDR3 spans 14 amino acids. As DNA, the CDR3 is TGTGCCAGCAGCTGGACAGGGGGAAACACTGAAGCTTTCTTT. Its protein is CASSWTGGNTEAFF.

Only a few counts were recorded for this clonotype. The chain uses TRBV10-3 and TRBJ2-1; no firm D call. Germline loops: CDR1 ENHRY, CDR2 SYGVKD. V shed 1 base and J shed 5 bases, with 6 bases lying between them. The CDR3 spans 13 residues. Here the CDR3 DNA reads TGTGCCATCAGTGAGTACAACGACAATGAGCAGTTCTTC. Encoded protein: CAISEYNDNEQFF.

This clonotype turned up a few times. V and J are TRBV29-1 and TRBJ2-5; weak D call: TRBD1 (5 bases). CDR1 and CDR2 from the germline V gene are SQVTM and ANQGSEA. The CDR3 consists of 12 residues. V was trimmed by 7 bases and J by 1 base, leaving 10 bases between them. CDR3 bases: TGCAGCGGACAGAGCTTCCAAGAGACCCAGTACTTC. Its translation is CSGQSFQETQYF.

This clonotype was picked up many times. The CDR3 coding sequence is TGCAGCGTTGCATACGGGCTAGTGGCAGATACGCAGTATTTT. Its protein product is CSVAYGLVADTQYF. This chain connects TRBV29-1 to TRBJ2-3; D is undetermined. Germline CDR1 SQVTM, CDR2 ANQGSEA. This CDR3 comprises 14 residues. V was pared by 4 bases and J by 4 bases, with 15 bases between.